This T cell receptor (beta chain) was identified during a study of cytomegalovirus exposure and HLA in healthy donors. Study findings and constraints: Some V segments, including TRBV6-2 and TRBV6-3, were excluded as indistinguishable.

Regarding this clone: Its antigen is still unknown.

A multiplex PCR was run with 60 Vbeta primers and 13 Jbeta primers. Sequencing used immunoSEQ multiplex PCR; TCRdb keeps in-frame clones, though not all of them. In the table there are 95,000 to 110,000 clones, 74% of which are singletons. The ends were cut back, 6 bases at V and 2 bases at J, with 9 bases in the middle. CDR3 length: 14 amino acids. CDR1 is SGDLS, CDR2 YYNGEE, per germline. The TCR was taken from a woman aged 40 to 50 in good health and CMV-seropositive. This chain connects TRBV9 to TRBJ1-6, with D possibly matching TRBD1 (5 bases). The sequenced sample was PBMCs. CDR3 amino acids: CASNPGTYNSPLHF. In nucleotides, the CDR3 is TGTGCCAGCAACCCAGGGACCTATAATTCACCCCTCCACTTT.